The 15 T cell receptor delta chains below come from one sample, sequenced in a study of gammadelta T cells in human blood. With CATT, TCRdb re-called clones from the RT-PCR reads. The data show approximately 1,000 delta-chain clones, around a quarter seen once. Material for sequencing was non-Vgamma9Vdelta2 gamma-delta T cells from infant blood. These receptor sequences come from a human donor.

As regards this clone: A much more abundant neighbour one base away suggests this may be a read error. The genes are TRDV1 and TRDJ1; 10 bases line up with TRDD3. Germline V gene lookup returns CDR1 TSWWSYY and CDR2 QGS. V lost 2 bases to trimming and J lost 4 bases; unmatched junction nucleotides: 37. The CDR3 extends over 26 amino acids. Here the CDR3 reads CALGEEGPTTMLGDISQYRPIDKLIF. The CDR3 DNA reads as TGTGCTCTTGGGGAAGAGGGGCCTACGACCATGCTGGGGGATATATCCCAATATCGCCCAATCGATAAACTCATCTTT.

This clone is large. The gene calls are TRDV3 and TRDJ1; 8 nucleotides align to TRDD3. V trimming: 1 base; J trimming: 0 bases; junction bases outside the gene matches: 22. The CDR3 has 20 amino acids. Per germline, CDR1 TVYSNPD and CDR2 GDNSRS (reference sequence). The CDR3 loop is CAFTSNEGVLGALYTDKLIF. The CDR3 DNA follows: TGTGCCTTTACCTCCAACGAGGGGGTACTGGGGGCCCTGTACACCGATAAACTCATCTTT.

This clone rates as medium-sized. The chain combines TRDV1 with TRDJ1; 7 nucleotides line up with TRDD3. V lost 6 bases to trimming and J lost 7 bases; unmatched junction nucleotides: 17. Per germline, CDR1 TSWWSYY and CDR2 QGS. The CDR3 extends over 16 amino acids. CDR3 coding DNA: TGTGCTCTTGGAACGATGCACCTGGGATACCCTGGTAAACTCATCTTT. This encodes CALGTMHLGYPGKLIF.

Judged by abundance, this clone is large. This chain links TRDV1 with TRDJ1; 12 bases map to TRDD3. Unmatched junction bases numbered 13, after V lost 0 bases and J lost 8 bases. Germline V gene data show CDR1 as TSWWSYY and CDR2 as QGS. This CDR3 region has 18 residues. The CDR3 is CALGELNPRYWGIHKLIF. The CDR3 bases are TGTGCTCTTGGGGAACTAAATCCCCGGTACTGGGGGATACACAAACTCATCTTT.

This clone is judged large. Other DNA variants within this sample encode the same CDR3. This chain uses TRAV38-2/DV8 with TRDJ1; D gene uncertain. The CDR3 runs to 14 residues. Germline V gene lookup returns CDR1 TSESDYY and CDR2 QEAYKQQN. V lost 4 bases, J lost 5 bases, and 15 bases lay in between. CDR3 DNA: TGTGCTTATAGGCCGGGTTGGAGGATTGATAAACTCATCTTT. It translates to CAYRPGWRIDKLIF.

V is TRDV1 and J is TRDJ1; 10 bases are shared with TRDD3. Germline V lookup: CDR1 TSWWSYY, CDR2 QGS. The CDR3 contains 22 residues. J gave up 0 bases and V 2 bases, and 21 bases lay outside the gene matches. The CDR3: CALGEISSYPTGGLGYTDKLIF. The CDR3 bases are TGTGCTCTTGGGGAAATCTCCTCCTACCCCACTGGGGGATTAGGGTACACCGATAAACTCATCTTT.

This clone qualifies as large. The rearrangement uses TRDV1 and TRDJ1; TRDD3 aligns across 13 bases. After removal of 4 bases from V and 6 bases from J, the junction contained 14 bases not matched to a gene. This CDR3 is 18 amino acids long. The germline V gene has CDR1 TSWWSYY and CDR2 QGS. The CDR3 DNA follows: TGTGCTCTTGGGGTCAACTTCGGGTACTGGGGGATACGCCATAAACTCATCTTT. It translates to CALGVNFGYWGIRHKLIF.

As to this clone: This may be a read error, as it is one base from a much larger clone. The chain combines TRDV1 with TRDJ1; D is undetermined. V was trimmed by 2 bases and J by 5 bases, leaving 15 bases between them. The CDR3 runs 15 residues. The V gene's germline CDR1 is TSWWSYY and CDR2 QGS. The chain's CDR3 is CALGEIECTRDKLIF. The CDR3, as DNA: TGTGCTCTTGGGGAAATAGAGTGTACTCGGGATAAACTCATCTTT.

Within the sample, this clone is medium-sized. The V call is TRDV1, the J call TRDJ1; 8 nucleotides align to TRDD3. The J segment lost 0 bases and the V segment lost 4 bases, leaving 25 bases of the junction unmatched. Germline loops: CDR1 TSWWSYY, CDR2 QGS. CDR3 length: 22 amino acids. The CDR3 loop is CALGVKNPRKELGVLNTDKLIF. CDR3 DNA: TGTGCTCTTGGGGTCAAAAATCCTAGAAAGGAACTGGGGGTATTAAACACCGATAAACTCATCTTT.

This clone is labeled large. The chain carries TRDV1 and TRDJ1, with 8 bases lining up with TRDD3. CDR1 TSWWSYY and CDR2 QGS come from the germline V gene. The CDR3 loop spans 18 amino acids. V shed 6 bases, J shed 2 bases, and the junction held 17 bases outside the gene matches. CDR3 sequence: CALGLSFGDTLTTDKLIF. The CDR3 region has the DNA TGTGCTCTTGGTCTTTCCTTCGGGGATACTTTGACAACCGATAAACTCATCTTT.

This clone was picked up a small number of times. This sequence is one base from a far larger clone and is likely a read error. The chain links TRDV1 to TRDJ1, with 12 bases lining up with TRDD3. The CDR3 runs to 20 residues. J gave up 4 bases and V 3 bases, and 18 bases lay outside the gene matches. The germline V gene has CDR1 TSWWSYY and CDR2 QGS. In DNA form, the CDR3 reads TGTGCTCTTGGGGAGAGAACGTCCCACCCCTGGGGGATACGAAGCGATAAACTCATCTTT. This sequence encodes CALGERTSHPWGIRSDKLIF.

This clone is categorized as large (0.1 to 1%). J is TRDJ1 and V is TRDV1; 11 bases agree with TRDD3. This CDR3 is 19 amino acids long. V was pared by 2 bases and J by 0 bases, with 11 bases of the junction left unmatched. The V gene's germline CDR1 is TSWWSYY and CDR2 QGS. The CDR3 is CALGEFSPVLGDNTDKLIF. The CDR3 DNA follows: TGTGCTCTTGGGGAATTTTCCCCCGTACTGGGGGATAACACCGATAAACTCATCTTT.

As regards this clone: A much larger clone differs by one base, so this may be a read error. Distinct nucleotide sequences in the sample also encode this CDR3. The rearrangement uses TRDV1 and TRDJ1; 8 bases match TRDD3. The germline gives CDR1 TSWWSYY, CDR2 QGS. The CDR3 runs to 17 residues. The CDR3 loop reads CALGELNFLRTGGGLIF. CDR3 DNA sequence: TGTGCCCTTGGGGAACTTAACTTCCTCCGTACTGGGGGTGGACTCATCTTT.

The V and J genes are TRDV1 and TRDJ1; TRDD3 is a possible D gene (7 bases). The CDR3 contains 23 residues. The germline gives CDR1 TSWWSYY, CDR2 QGS. V lost 4 bases and J lost 0, with 36 bases in between. In nucleotides, the CDR3 is TGTGCTCTTGGGGTTGATGTGCGTCCTACTGGTGTGGGGGACGGGGATAACACCGATAAACTCATCTTT. Its translation: CALGVDVRPTGVGDGDNTDKLIF.

This clone has just a few counts. This likely came from a read error, as a far larger clone is one base away. Different DNA sequences within this sample yield the same CDR3. The chain combines TRDV3 with TRDJ1; D may be TRDD3 (5 bases). V lost 3 bases and J lost 3, with 32 bases in between. CDR1 is TVYSNPD and CDR2 is GDNSRS in the germline V gene (reference sequence). The CDR3 runs to 19 residues. This chain's CDR3 is CAFLIRVSLRWKGADKLIF. The DNA for the CDR3 is TGTGCCTTCCTCATACGCGTATCTCTGCGATGGAAGGGGGCCGATAAACTCATCTTT.